These 3 T cell receptor beta chains came from one sample sequenced in a study of blood T cell repertoires in COVID-19. Assay used: immunoSEQ multiplex PCR; TCRdb lists only in-frame clones, some missing. Of 290,000 or so clones listed, approximately 91% are singletons. What was sequenced was peripheral blood. The receptors originated from a woman aged 25-40 years with COVID-19, enrolled during active disease.

As to this clone: The same CDR3 can be traced to other DNA sequences in this sample. The chain is built from TRBV15 and TRBJ2-7, with 8 bases fitting TRBD2. Germline CDR1 and CDR2: LNHNV and YYDKDF (reference sequence). Losses at the gene ends were 3 bases for V and 0 bases for J; bases not matched to a gene: 4. This CDR3 has 15 residues. The chain's CDR3 is CATSRDSGSSYEQYF. CDR3 nucleotide sequence: TGTGCCACCAGCAGGGACAGCGGGAGCTCCTACGAGCAGTACTTC.

The chain uses TRBV3-1 (or the pseudogene TRBV3-2) and TRBJ1-6; 8 positions agree with TRBD1. Germline assignment: CDR1 LGHDT and CDR2 YNNKEL (reference sequence). The CDR3 is made up of 18 amino acids. The V and J ends lost 1 base and 3 bases, in that order; junction bases with no gene match: 8. Here the CDR3 reads CASSQAMGTGHYNSPLHF. The CDR3 nucleotides read TGTGCCAGCAGCCAAGCTATGGGGACAGGACACTATAATTCACCCCTCCACTTT.

The J gene is TRBJ2-5, the V gene TRBV19; 8 nucleotides line up with TRBD1. V was clipped by 5 bases and J by 5 bases; unmatched bases: 7. The germline gives CDR1 LNHDA, CDR2 SQIVND (reference sequence). This CDR3 region has 14 residues. The CDR3 sequence: CASSSTGVGETQYF. CDR3 sequence (DNA): TGTGCCAGTAGTTCGACAGGGGTGGGGGAGACCCAGTACTTC.